This T cell receptor beta chain originates from a study of response to subunit inactivated influenza vaccine. This clonotype was observed once. TCRdb re-called the RT-PCR reads through MiXCR, storing one row per CDR3 protein. The sample shows just under 550,000 distinct CDR3 sequences, under 30% of them seen only once. The sample was also reused in another study, on T cells expressing NK-cell markers. That work states: The authors made TCR beta cDNA libraries by 5'RACE template switching. This switching added a universal primer site and UMIs. Repertoires of TCR beta were obtained from T cells sorted as CD3+CD56+NKG2C+, CD3+CD56+NKG2C- and CD3+CD56-NKG2C+. NKG2C+ dominant clonotypes from several donors made up about 1.0-8% of CD8+ T cells. Specificity for HCMV among expanded NKG2C+ T cell clones was not established.

The TCR comes from a man aged 45-60 years who received an inactivated influenza vaccine. The source was CD4+ T cells sorted from PBMCs, collected less than 13 days after vaccination.

DNA of the CDR3: TGTGCCACCCTAGGTCACGGGGAGCTGTTTTTT. It is translated as CATLGHGELFF. The chain couples TRBV5-6 to TRBJ2-2; unclear D gene. Germline V gene sequence: CDR1 SGHDT, CDR2 YYEEEE. This CDR3 comprises 11 residues. V gave up 9 bases and J gave up 7 bases, with 10 bases separating them.